A single sample gave rise to the 3 T cell receptor beta chains below, sequenced in a study of blood T cell repertoires in COVID-19 (dated by TCRdb to 2019 to 2021). Receptor libraries were prepared by the immunoSEQ multiplex PCR assay. The source is immuneACCESS, and TCRdb retained only in-frame sequences with V and J called. Part of the clones is not carried over; for the studies checked, unresolved V genes explain less than half of this, and the remainder is unexplained. Recorded for this sample are approximately 49,000 clones; 68% of them occurred a single time. Together, the top ten hold 8.5% to 9% of the sample. The sample consisted of peripheral blood. Every receptor here comes from a woman in her 70s with acute or convalescent COVID-19.

This clone occurred a few times. This chain joins TRBV28 and TRBJ2-7; TRBD1 is a possible D gene (7 bases). CDR3 length: 15 amino acids. Trimming pared 2 bases from V and 7 bases from J, leaving 18 bases between. Germline values: CDR1 MDHEN, CDR2 SYDVKM. CDR3 sequence: CASSLRGRLVPEQYF. The CDR3 DNA is TGTGCCAGCAGTTTAAGGGGGCGACTAGTACCTGAGCAGTACTTC.

This clone was seen at least ten times. This sequence joins TRBV4-2 and TRBJ2-3, with 8 bases identical to TRBD2. This CDR3 region has 15 residues. After removal of 1 base from V and 0 bases from J, the junction contained 0 bases not matched to a gene. Germline V gene lookup returns CDR1 LGHNA and CDR2 YNFKEQ. The CDR3 DNA reads TGTGCCAGCAGCCAAGCTAGCGGGAGCACAGATACGCAGTATTTT. Translated: CASSQASGSTDTQYF.

The chain carries TRBV6-5 and TRBJ2-5; 10 bases are shared with TRBD2. This CDR3 has 15 amino acids. The germline V gene has CDR1 MNHEY and CDR2 SVGAGI. J lost 3 bases, V lost 5 bases, and 6 bases had no gene match. For the CDR3, the DNA is TGTGCCAGCAGTCGAGCGGGGGGGCCAGAAGAGACCCAGTACTTC. Its translation is CASSRAGGPEETQYF.